This T cell receptor beta chain was sequenced for a study of graft-versus-host responses after intestinal transplantation. Study in general: Following induction with anti-thymocyte globulin, all recipients were given tacrolimus and steroids for two to three years.

Libraries were prepared by immunoSEQ multiplex PCR; TCRdb keeps only in-frame clonotypes and omits some of them. The table lists tens of thousands of clones, around nine tenths of them singletons, with 6.5% to 8.5% in the top ten. Once transplant had occurred, bone marrow came from the posterior iliac crest or another site. Points from the study as a whole: Recipient marrow harbored GvH clones, some of which surfaced first in ileum or blood.

The CDR3 covers 15 residues. The germline V gene encodes CDR1 SGHAT and CDR2 FQNNGV. Trimming took 4 bases from V and 4 from J, leaving 17 bases between them. This clone was counted a single time. Antigen specificity is unknown. Here the sequenced sample was bone marrow, taken approximately 100 weeks after intestinal transplantation. This receptor was taken from a human patient who received an intestinal transplant, so some T cells may come from the graft donor. The chain is built from TRBV11-2 and TRBJ2-7; weak D call: TRBD1 (6 bases). CDR3 coding DNA: TGTGCCAGCAGCTCAACAGGGTTGTCTCAGTACGAGCAGTACTTC. Translating it yields CASSSTGLSQYEQYF.